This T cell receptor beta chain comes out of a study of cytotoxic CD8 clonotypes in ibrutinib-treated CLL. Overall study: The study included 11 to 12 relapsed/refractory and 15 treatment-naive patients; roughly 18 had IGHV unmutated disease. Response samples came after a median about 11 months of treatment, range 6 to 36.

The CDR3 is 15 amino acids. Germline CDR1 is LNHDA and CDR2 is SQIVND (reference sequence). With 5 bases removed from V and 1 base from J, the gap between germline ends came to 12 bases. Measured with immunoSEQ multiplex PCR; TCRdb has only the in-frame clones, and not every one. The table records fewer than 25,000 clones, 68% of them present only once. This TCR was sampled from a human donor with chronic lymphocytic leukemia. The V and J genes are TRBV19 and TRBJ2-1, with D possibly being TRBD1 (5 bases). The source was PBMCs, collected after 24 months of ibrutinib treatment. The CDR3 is CASSPLTVSYNEQFF. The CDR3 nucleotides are TGTGCCAGTAGTCCGTTGACAGTTTCCTACAATGAGCAGTTCTTC.